This T cell receptor (beta chain) was retrieved from a study of OX40 agonist ivuxolimab in advanced cancers. Regarding the complete study: Ivuxolimab was an agonistic, fully human IgG2 monoclonal antibody directed against OX40 (CD134), a costimulatory receptor. Of the approximately 50 dose-escalation patients, hepatocellular carcinoma was present in around 20, melanoma in roughly 15, renal cell carcinoma in 9 and head and neck cancer in 9. Intravenous ivuxolimab was administered to patients every 2 weeks at six dose levels: 0.01, 0.1, 0.3, 1.5, 3 and 10 mg/kg. Three dose-escalation patients achieved partial responses, one with hepatocellular carcinoma and two with cutaneous melanoma. The paper covers the monotherapy dose-escalation part of the phase I ivuxolimab trial, which included N ≈ 50 patients. Prior anti-PD-1, anti-PD-L1 or anti-CTLA-4 therapy was permitted, and checkpoint inhibitors had been received by roughly 42% of dose-escalation patients. In the dose-escalation cohort, about four fifths of patients were male, and the mean age was roughly 60 years with a range of about 23 to 79. The purpose of peripheral TCRbeta sequencing was to test whether ivuxolimab changed TCR sequence diversity and led to clonal T-cell expansion. Broader findings and caveats from the paper: Partial responders in the 0.1-3.0 mg/kg groups had among the lowest normalized peripheral clonal expansion, especially among CD8+ T cells. At doses of 0.1 to 3.0 mg/kg, clonal expansion of both CD4+ and CD8+ T cells in blood was seen between baseline and week 6. After ivuxolimab, expanded clones were on average more numerous among CD8+ T cells than among CD4+ T cells. Which antigens the clonally expanded peripheral T cells were specific for was not determined. Low levels of normalized T-cell clonal expansion were also seen in some patients who did not respond.

The germline V gene encodes CDR1 MNHEY and CDR2 SVGAGI. V is pared back by 5 bases and J by 2 bases, with 13 bases lying between the germline termini. Its CDR3 holds 14 amino acids, cysteine through phenylalanine. Only the CDR3 portion is preserved as DNA: 42 bases, with reading frame beginning at the first base. For sequencing of the TCRbeta CDR3 region, genomic DNA was extracted from the sorted cells. TCRbeta CDR3 regions were sequenced using the immunoSEQ Assay. TCRdb limited this immuneACCESS table to in-frame rearrangements with V and J called. A share of clones is missing; checked studies link under half to unresolved V genes, and the rest is unexplained. This sample has some 80,000 clones in its table, and about nine tenths of those were observed once. 0.65% of the sample is taken by the ten largest. Remarks on this clone: It has no known antigen specificity. No base-level quality is on record; no much larger clone is a single base apart.

The trial excluded patients who had a history of autoimmune disease or were on systemic immunosuppression. Peripheral blood for TCR sequencing was drawn from every dose cohort at baseline, at cycle 4 day 1 and at cycle 7 day 1. Samples came from an open-label, multicenter, first-in-human phase I dose-escalation trial of ivuxolimab. Adults with locally advanced or metastatic head and neck squamous cell, hepatocellular, melanoma or renal cell carcinoma were enrolled in the trial. CD4+ and CD8+ T cells were sorted separately from peripheral blood before TCR sequencing. The sequence derives from an adult with an advanced solid tumor such as melanoma, head and neck, liver or kidney cancer. This sequence uses TRBV6-5 and TRBJ2-7; a confident D gene designation cannot be given. Sequences were derived from CD4+ or CD8+ T cells sorted from blood, sampled in a trial of the OX40 agonist ivuxolimab. The CDR3 has the sequence CASSTPRPPYEQYF. The DNA reads as follows: TGTGCCAGCAGTACCCCCAGGCCACCCTACGAGCAGTACTTC.